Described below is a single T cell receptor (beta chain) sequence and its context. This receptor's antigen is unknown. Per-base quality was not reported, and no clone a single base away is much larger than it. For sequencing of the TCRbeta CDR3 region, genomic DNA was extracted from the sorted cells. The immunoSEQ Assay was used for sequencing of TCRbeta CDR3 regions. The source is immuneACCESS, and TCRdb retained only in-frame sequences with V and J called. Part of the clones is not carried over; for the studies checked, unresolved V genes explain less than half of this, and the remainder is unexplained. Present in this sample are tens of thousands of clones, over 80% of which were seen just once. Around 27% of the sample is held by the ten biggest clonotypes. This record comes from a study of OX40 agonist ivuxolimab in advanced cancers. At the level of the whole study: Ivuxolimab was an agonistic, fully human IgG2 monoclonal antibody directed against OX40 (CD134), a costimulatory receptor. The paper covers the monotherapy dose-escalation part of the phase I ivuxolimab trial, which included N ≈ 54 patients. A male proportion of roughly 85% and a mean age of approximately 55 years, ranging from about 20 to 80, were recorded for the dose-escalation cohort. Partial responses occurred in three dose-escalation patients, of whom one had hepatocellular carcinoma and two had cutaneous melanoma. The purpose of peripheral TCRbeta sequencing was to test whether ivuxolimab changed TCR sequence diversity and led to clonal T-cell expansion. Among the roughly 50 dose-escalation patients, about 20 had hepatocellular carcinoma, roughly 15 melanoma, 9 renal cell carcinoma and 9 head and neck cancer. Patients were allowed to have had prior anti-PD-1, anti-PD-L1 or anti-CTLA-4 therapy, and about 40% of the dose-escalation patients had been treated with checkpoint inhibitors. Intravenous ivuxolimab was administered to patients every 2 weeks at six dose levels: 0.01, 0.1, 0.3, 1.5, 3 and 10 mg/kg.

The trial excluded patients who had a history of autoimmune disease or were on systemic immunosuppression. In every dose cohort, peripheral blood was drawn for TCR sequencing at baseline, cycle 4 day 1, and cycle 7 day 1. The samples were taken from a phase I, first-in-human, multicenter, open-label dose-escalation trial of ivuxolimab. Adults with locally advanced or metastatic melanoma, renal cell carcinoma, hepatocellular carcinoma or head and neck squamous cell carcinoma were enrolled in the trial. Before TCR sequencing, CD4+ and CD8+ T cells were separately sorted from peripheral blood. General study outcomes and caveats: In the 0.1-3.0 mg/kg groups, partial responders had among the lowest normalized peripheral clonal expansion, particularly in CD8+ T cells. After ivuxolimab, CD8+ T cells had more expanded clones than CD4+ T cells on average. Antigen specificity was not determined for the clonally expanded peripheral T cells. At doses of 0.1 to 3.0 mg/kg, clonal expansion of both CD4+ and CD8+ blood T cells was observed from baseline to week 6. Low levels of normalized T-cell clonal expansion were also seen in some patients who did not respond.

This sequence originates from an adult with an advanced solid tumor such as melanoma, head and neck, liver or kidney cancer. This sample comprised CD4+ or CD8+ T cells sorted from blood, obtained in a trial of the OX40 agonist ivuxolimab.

The bases are TGTGCCAGCTCAGGGGGACCAGCGGGAGATCTCGGCGAGCAGTACTTC. Translated, it reads CASSGGPAGDLGEQYF. The chain is assembled from TRBV18 and TRBJ2-7; TRBD2 agrees with 8 junctional bases. Clipping removes 5 bases from V and 6 bases from J, with 15 as the unmatched junction base count. Reading from cysteine to phenylalanine, the CDR3 counts 16 amino acids. Only the CDR3 DNA stays, 48 bases, in frame from base 1. Looking up the germline V gene yields CDR1 KGHSH and CDR2 LQKENI. When the CDR3 is completed using the reference TRBV18 and TRBJ2-7 genes on either side, the full variable domain is NAGVMQNPRHLVRRRGQEARLRCSPMKGHSHVYWYRQLPEEGLKFMVYLQKENIIDESGMPKERFSAEFPKEGPSILRIQQVVRGDSAAYFCASSGGPAGDLGEQYFGPGTRLTVT.